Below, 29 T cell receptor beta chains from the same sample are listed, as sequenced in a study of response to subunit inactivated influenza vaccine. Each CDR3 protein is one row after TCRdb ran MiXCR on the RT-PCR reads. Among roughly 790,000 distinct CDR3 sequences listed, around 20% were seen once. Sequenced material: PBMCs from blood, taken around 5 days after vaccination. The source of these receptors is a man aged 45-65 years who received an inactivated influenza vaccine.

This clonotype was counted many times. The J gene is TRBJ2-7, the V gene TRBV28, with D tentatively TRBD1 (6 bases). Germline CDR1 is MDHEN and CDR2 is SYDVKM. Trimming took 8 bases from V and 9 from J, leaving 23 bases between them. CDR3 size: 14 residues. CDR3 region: CASQKTGASLGQYF. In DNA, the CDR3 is TGTGCCAGCCAAAAGACAGGAGCGTCCTTAGGGCAGTACTTC.

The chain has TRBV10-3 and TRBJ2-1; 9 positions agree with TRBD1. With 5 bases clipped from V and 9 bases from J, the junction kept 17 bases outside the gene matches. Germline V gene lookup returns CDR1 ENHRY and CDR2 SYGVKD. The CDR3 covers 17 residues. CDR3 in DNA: TGTGCCATCAGTAAAGGCTCCGGACAGGGGAAGGAGAGTGAGCAGTTCTTC. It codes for CAISKGSGQGKESEQFF.

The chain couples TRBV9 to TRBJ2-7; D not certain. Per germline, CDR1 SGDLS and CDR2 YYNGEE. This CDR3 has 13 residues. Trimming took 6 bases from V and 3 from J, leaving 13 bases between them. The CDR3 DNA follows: TGTGCCAGCATCCCCCCTTGCTACTACGAGCAGTACTTC. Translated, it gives CASIPPCYYEQYF.

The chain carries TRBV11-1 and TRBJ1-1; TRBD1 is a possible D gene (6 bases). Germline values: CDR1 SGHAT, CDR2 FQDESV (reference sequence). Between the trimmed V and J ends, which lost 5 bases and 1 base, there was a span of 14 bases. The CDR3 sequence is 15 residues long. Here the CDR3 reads CASSRDRFPNTEAFF. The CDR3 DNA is TGTGCCAGCAGCCGAGACAGGTTCCCGAACACTGAAGCTTTCTTT.

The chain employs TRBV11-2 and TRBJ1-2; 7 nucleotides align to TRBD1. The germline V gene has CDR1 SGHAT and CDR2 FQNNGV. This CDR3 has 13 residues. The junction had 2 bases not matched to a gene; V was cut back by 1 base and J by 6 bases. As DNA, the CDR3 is TGTGCCAGCAGCTTAGCTCAGGGGGATGGCTACACCTTC. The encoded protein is CASSLAQGDGYTF.

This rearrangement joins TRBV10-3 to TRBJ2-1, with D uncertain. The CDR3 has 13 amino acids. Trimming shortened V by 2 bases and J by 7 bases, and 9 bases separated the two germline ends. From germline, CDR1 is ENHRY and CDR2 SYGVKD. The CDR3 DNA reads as TGTGCCATCAGTGAGACCAGTCGAAATGAGCAGTTCTTC. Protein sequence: CAISETSRNEQFF.

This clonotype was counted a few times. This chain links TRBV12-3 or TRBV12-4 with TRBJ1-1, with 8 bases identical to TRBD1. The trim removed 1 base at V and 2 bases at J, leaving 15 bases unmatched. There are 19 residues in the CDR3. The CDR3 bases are TGTGCCAGCAGTTTAGACGTTCGCAGGGGGCGGTCAAGAAACACTGAAGCTTTCTTT. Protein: CASSLDVRRGRSRNTEAFF.

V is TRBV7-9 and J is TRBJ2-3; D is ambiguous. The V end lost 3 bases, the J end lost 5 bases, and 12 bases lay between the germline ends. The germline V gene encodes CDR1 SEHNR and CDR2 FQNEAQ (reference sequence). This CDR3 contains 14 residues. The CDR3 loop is CASSFGPSEDTQYF. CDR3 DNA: TGTGCCAGCAGCTTCGGGCCGTCGGAAGATACGCAGTATTTT.

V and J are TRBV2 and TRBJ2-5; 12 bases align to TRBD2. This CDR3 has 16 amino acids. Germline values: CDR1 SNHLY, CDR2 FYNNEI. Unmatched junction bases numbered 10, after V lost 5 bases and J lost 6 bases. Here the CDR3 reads CASSPRLAGDGKTQYF. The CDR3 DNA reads TGTGCCAGCAGTCCCCGACTAGCGGGAGATGGAAAGACCCAGTACTTC.

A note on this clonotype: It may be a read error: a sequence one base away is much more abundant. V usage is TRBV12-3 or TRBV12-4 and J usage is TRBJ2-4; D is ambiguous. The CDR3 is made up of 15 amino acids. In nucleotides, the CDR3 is TGTGCCAGCAGTTTGATGGGTTCGGGCAAAAACATTCATTACTTC. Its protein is CASSLMGSGKNIHYF.

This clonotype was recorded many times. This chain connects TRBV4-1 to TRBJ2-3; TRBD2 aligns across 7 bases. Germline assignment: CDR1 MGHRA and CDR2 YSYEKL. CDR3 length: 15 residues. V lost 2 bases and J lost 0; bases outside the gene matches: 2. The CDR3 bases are TGCGCCAGCAGCCAATTCGGGGGGAGCACAGATACGCAGTATTTT. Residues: CASSQFGGSTDTQYF.

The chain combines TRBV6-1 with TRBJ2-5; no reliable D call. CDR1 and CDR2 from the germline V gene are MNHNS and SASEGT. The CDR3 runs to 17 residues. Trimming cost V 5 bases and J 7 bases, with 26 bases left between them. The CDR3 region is CASSLTLGPESSRTQYF. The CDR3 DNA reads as TGTGCCAGCAGTCTGACCCTCGGTCCAGAGTCGAGTAGGACCCAGTACTTC.

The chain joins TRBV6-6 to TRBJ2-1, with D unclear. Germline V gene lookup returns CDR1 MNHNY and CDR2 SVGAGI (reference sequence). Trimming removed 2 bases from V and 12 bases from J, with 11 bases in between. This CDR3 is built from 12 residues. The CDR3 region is CASSYVSFGQFF. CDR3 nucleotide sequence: TGTGCCAGCAGTTACGTTTCCTTTGGGCAGTTCTTC.

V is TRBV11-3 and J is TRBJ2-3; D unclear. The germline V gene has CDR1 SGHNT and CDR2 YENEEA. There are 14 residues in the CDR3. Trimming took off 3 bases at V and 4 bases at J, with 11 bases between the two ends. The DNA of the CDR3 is TGTGCCAGCAGCTTCGGCTCCTCGGCAGATACGCAGTATTTT. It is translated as CASSFGSSADTQYF.

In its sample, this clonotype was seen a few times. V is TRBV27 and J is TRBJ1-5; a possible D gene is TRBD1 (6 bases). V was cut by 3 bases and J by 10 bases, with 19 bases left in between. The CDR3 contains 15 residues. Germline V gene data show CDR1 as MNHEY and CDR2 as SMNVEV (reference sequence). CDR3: CASSLRETGGFPQHF. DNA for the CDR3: TGTGCCAGCAGTTTGCGGGAGACAGGTGGTTTTCCCCAGCATTTT.

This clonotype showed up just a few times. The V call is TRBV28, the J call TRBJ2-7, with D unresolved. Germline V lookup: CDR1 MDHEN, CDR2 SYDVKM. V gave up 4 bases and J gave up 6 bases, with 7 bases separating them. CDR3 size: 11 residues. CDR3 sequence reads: CASSYGLEQYF. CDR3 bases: TGTGCCAGCAGTTATGGGCTCGAGCAGTACTTC.

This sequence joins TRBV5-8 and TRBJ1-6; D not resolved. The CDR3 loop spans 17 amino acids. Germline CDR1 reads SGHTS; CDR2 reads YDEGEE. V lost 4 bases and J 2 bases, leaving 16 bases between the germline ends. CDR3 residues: CASSQRDGGTYNSPLHF. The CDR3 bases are TGTGCCAGCAGCCAACGAGACGGAGGAACCTATAATTCACCCCTCCACTTT. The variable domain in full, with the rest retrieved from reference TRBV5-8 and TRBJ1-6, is EAGVTQSPTHLIKTRGQQATLRCSPISGHTSVYWYQQALGLGLQFLLWYDEGEERNRGNFPPRFSGRQFPNYSSELNVNALELEDSALYLCASSQRDGGTYNSPLHFGNGTRLTVT.

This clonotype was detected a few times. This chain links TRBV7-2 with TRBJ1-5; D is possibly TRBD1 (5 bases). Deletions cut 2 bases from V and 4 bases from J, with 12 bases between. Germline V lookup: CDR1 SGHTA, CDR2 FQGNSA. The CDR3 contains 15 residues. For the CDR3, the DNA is TGTGCCAGCAGCTTACCGGGCCCAGGGAATCAGCCCCAGCATTTT. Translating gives CASSLPGPGNQPQHF.

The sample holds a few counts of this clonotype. CDR3 residues: CSVGLAAATDTQYF. For the CDR3, the DNA is TGCAGCGTTGGGCTAGCGGCCGCCACAGATACGCAGTATTTT. The chain carries TRBV29-1 and TRBJ2-3, with 7 bases aligning to TRBD2. With 4 bases clipped from V and 2 bases from J, the junction kept 6 bases outside the gene matches. CDR1 is SQVTM, CDR2 ANQGSEA, per germline. The CDR3 has 14 residues.

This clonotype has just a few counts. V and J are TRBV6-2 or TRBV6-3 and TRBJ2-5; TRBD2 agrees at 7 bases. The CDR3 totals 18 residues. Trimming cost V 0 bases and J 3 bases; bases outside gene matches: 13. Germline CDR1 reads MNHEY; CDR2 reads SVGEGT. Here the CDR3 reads CASSYSYGGSLIEETQYF. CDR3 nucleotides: TGTGCCAGCAGTTACTCTTACGGGGGGTCCTTAATAGAAGAGACCCAGTACTTC.

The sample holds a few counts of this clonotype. CDR3 protein: CASSHFRRRRAQGTSKETQYF. CDR3 coding DNA: TGTGCCAGCAGCCACTTTAGACGACGGAGGGCCCAGGGCACAAGCAAGGAGACCCAGTACTTC. The rearrangement uses TRBV6-4 and TRBJ2-5; tentatively, D is TRBD2 (6 bases). Germline values: CDR1 MRHNA, CDR2 SNTAGT. The CDR3 extends over 21 amino acids. Trimming removed 6 bases from V and 5 bases from J, with 37 bases in between.

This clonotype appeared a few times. The CDR3 region is CAISEAGHSYEQYF. CDR3 DNA sequence: TGTGCCATCAGTGAAGCGGGACACTCTTACGAGCAGTACTTC. This rearrangement joins TRBV10-3 to TRBJ2-7, with a tentative D call TRBD2 (7 bases). The germline V and J ends were trimmed by 3 bases and 4 bases, with 13 bases remaining between them. The CDR3 contains 14 residues. Germline V gives CDR1 ENHRY, CDR2 SYGVKD.

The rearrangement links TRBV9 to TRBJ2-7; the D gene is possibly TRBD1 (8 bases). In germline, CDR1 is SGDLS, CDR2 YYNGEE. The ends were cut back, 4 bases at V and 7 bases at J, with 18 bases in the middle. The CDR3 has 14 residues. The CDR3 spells CASSLGQGGREQYF. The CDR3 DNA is TGTGCCAGCAGCCTCGGACAGGGAGGGCGGGAGCAGTACTTC.

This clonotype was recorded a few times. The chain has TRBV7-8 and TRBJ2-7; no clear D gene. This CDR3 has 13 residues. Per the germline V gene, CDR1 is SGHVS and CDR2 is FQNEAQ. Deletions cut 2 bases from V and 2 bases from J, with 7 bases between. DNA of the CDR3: TGTGCCAGCAGCTTAACCAGCGCCTACGAGCAGTACTTC. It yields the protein CASSLTSAYEQYF. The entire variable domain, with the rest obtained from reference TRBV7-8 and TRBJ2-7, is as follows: GAGVSQSPRYKVAKRGQDVALRCDPISGHVSLFWYQQALGQGPEFLTYFQNEAQLDKSGLPSDRFFAERPEGSVSTLKIQRTQQEDSAVYLCASSLTSAYEQYFGPGTRLTVT.

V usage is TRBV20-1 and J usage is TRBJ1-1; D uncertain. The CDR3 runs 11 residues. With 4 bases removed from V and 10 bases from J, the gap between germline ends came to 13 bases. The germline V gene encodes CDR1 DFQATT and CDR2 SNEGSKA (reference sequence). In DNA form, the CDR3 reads TGCAGTGCTACACTGATGAGAGGAGCTTTCTTT. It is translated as CSATLMRGAFF.

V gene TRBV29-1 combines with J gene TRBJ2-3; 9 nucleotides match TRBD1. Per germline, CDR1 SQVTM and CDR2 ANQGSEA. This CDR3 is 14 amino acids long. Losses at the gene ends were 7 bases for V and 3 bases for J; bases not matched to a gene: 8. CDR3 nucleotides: TGCAGCGCCACGGACAGGGGTAGGACAGATACGCAGTATTTT. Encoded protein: CSATDRGRTDTQYF.

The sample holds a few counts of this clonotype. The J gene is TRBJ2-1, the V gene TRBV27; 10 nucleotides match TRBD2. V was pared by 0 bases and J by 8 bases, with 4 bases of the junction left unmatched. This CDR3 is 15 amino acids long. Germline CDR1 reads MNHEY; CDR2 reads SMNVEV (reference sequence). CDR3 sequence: CASSLSASGRYEQFF. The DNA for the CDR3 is TGTGCCAGCAGTTTATCGGCTAGCGGGAGATATGAGCAGTTCTTC.

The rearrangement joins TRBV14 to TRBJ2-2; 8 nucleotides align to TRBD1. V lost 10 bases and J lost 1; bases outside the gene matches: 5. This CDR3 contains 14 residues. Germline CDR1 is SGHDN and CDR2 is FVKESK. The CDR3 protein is CATRTGQNTGELFF. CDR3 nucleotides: TGTGCCACCCGGACAGGGCAGAACACCGGGGAGCTGTTTTTT. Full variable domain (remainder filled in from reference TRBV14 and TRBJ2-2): EAGVTQFPSHSVIEKGQTVTLRCDPISGHDNLYWYRRVMGKEIKFLLHFVKESKQDESGMPNNRFLAERTGGTYSTLKVQPAELEDSGVYFCATRTGQNTGELFFGEGSRLTVL.

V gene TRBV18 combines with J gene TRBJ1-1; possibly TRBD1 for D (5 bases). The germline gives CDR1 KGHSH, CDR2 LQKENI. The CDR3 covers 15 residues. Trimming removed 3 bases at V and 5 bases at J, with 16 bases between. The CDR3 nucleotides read TGTGCCAGCTCACCTACGGGGTTTAGGGGAACTGAAGCTTTCTTT. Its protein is CASSPTGFRGTEAFF.